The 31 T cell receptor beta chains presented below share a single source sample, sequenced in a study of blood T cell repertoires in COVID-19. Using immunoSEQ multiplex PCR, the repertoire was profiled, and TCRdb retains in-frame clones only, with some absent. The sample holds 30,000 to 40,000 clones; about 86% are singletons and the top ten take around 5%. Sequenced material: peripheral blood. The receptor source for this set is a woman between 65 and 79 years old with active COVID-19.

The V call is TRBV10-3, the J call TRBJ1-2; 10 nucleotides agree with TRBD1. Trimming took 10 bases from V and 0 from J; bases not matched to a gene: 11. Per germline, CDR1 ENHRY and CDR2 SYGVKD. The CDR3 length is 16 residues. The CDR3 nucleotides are TGTGCCACAATATCCGGGACAGGGGTTACTAACTATGGCTACACCTTC. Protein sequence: CATISGTGVTNYGYTF.

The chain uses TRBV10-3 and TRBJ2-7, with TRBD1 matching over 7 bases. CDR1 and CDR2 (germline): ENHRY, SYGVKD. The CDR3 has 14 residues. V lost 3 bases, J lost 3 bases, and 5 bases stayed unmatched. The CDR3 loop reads CAISDWTGDYEQYF. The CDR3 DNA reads TGTGCCATCAGTGACTGGACAGGAGACTACGAGCAGTACTTC.

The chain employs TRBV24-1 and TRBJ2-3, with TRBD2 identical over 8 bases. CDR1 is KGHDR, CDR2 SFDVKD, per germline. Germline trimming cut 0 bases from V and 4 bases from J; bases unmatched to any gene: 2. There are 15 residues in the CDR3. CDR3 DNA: TGTGCCACCAGTGATTTGCGGGGGGGCCCAGATACGCAGTATTTT. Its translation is CATSDLRGGPDTQYF.

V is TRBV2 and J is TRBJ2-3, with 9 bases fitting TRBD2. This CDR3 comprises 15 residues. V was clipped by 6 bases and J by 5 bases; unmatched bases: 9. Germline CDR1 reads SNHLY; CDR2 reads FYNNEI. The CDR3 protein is CASSKGRGGGDTQYF. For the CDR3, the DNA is TGTGCCAGCAGCAAAGGGCGGGGGGGTGGAGATACGCAGTATTTT.

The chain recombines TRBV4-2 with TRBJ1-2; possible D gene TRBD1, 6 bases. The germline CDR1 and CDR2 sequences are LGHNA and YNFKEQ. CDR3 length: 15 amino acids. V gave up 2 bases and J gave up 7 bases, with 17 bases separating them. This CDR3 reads CASSQLEGGNRGYTF. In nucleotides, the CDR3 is TGTGCCAGCAGCCAATTAGAAGGGGGTAATCGTGGCTACACCTTC.

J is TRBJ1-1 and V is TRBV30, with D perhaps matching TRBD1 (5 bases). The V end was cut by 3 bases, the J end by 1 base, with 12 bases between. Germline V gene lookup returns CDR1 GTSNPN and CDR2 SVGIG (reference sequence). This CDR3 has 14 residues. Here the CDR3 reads CAWRGGNWNTEAFF. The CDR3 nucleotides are TGTGCCTGGAGGGGGGGGAATTGGAACACTGAAGCTTTCTTT.

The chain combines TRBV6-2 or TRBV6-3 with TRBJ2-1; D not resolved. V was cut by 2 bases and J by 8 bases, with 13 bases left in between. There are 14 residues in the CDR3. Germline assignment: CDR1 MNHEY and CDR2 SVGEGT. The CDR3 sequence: CASSYVVVSDEQFF. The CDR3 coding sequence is TGTGCCAGCAGTTACGTGGTAGTTTCGGATGAGCAGTTCTTC.

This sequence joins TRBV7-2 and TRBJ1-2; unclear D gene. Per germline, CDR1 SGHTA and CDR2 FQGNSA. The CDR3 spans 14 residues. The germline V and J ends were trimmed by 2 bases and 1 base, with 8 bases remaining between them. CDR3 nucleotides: TGTGCCAGCAGCTTACCTCCCCTTAACTATGGCTACACCTTC. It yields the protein CASSLPPLNYGYTF.

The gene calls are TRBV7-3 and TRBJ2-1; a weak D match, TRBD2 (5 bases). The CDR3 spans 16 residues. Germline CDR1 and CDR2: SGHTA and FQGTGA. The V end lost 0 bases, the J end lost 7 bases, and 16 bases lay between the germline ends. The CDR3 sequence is CASSLTRGATVNEQFF. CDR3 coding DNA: TGTGCCAGCAGCTTAACACGGGGAGCGACGGTTAATGAGCAGTTCTTC.

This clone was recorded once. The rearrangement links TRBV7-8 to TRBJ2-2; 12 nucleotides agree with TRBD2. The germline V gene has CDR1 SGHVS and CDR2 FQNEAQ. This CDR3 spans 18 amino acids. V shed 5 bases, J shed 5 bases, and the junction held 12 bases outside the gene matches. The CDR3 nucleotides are TGTGCCAGCAGCCACAGAAGGACTAGCGGGGCCCTTACCGGGGAGCTGTTTTTT. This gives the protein CASSHRRTSGALTGELFF.

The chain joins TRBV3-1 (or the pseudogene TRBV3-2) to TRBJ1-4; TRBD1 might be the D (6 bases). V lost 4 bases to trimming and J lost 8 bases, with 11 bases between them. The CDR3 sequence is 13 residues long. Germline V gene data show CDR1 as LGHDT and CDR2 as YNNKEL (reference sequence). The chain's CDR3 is CASSPKRGEKLFF. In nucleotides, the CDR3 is TGTGCCAGCAGCCCTAAAAGGGGGGAAAAACTGTTTTTT.

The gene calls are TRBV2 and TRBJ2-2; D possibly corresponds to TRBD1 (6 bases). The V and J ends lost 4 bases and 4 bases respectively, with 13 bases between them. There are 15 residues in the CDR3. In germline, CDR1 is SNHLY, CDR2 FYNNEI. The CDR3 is CASSGGTIGTGELFF. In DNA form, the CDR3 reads TGTGCCAGCAGTGGAGGGACAATCGGCACCGGGGAGCTGTTTTTT.

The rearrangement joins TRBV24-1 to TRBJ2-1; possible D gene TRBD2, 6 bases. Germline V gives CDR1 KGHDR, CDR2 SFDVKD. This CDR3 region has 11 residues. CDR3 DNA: TGTGTCGCGGGAAGCAACAATGAGCAGTTCTTC. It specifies CVAGSNNEQFF.

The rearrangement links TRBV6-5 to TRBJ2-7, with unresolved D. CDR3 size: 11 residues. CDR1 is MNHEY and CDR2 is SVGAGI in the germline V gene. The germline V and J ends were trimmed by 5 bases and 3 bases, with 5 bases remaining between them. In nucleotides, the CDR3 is TGTGCCAGCAGTCAGTACTACGAGCAGTACTTC. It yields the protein CASSQYYEQYF.

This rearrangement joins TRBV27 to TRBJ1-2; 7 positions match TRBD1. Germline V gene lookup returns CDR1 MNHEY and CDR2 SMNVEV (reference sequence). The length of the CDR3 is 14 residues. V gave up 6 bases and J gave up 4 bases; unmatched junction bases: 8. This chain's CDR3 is CASSLYRGGYGYTF. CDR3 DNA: TGTGCCAGCAGCCTATACAGGGGTGGCTATGGCTACACCTTC.

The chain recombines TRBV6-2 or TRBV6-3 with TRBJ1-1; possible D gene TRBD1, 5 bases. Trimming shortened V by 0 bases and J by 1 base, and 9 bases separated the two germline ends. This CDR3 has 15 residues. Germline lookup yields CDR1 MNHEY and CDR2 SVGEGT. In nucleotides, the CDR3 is TGTGCCAGCAGTTACTCGTTCCAGGGGAACACTGAAGCTTTCTTT. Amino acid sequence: CASSYSFQGNTEAFF.

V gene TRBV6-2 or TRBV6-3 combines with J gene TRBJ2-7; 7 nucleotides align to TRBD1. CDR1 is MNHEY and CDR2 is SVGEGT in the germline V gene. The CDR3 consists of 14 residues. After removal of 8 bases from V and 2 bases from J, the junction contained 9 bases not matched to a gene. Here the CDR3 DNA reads TGTGCCAGCGGCCCCGGGACAGCGACCTACGAGCAGTACTTC. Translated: CASGPGTATYEQYF.

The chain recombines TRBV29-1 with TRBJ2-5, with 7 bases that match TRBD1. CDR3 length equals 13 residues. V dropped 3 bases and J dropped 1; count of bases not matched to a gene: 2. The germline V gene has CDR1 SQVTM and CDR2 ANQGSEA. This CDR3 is CSVDRDSQETQYF. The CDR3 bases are TGCAGCGTTGATCGGGACAGCCAAGAGACCCAGTACTTC.

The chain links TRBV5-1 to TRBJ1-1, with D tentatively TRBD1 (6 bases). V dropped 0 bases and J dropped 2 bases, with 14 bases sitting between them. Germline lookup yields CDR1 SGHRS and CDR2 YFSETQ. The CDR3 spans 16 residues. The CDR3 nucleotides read TGCGCCAGCAGCTTGGGGCAGGGGAACATAAACACTGAAGCTTTCTTT. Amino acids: CASSLGQGNINTEAFF. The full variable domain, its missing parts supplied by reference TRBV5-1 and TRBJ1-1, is KAGVTQTPRYLIKTRGQQVTLSCSPISGHRSVSWYQQTPGQGLQFLFEYFSETQRNKGNFPGRFSGRQFSNSRSEMNVSTLELGDSALYLCASSLGQGNINTEAFFGQGTRLTVV.

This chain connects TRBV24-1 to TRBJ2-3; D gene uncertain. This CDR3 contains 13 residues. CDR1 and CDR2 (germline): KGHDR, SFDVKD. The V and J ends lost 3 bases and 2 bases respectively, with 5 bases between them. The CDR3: CATSDPNTDTQYF. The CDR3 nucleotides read TGTGCCACCAGTGATCCTAACACAGATACGCAGTATTTT.

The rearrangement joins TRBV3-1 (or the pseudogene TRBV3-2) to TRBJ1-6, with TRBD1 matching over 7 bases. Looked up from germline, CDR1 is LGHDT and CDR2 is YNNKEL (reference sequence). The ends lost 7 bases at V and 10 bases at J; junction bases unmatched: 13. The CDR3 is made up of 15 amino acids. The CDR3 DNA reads TGTGCCAGCAACGCAGGGGGGACCATTTGGTCACCCCTCCACTTT. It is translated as CASNAGGTIWSPLHF.

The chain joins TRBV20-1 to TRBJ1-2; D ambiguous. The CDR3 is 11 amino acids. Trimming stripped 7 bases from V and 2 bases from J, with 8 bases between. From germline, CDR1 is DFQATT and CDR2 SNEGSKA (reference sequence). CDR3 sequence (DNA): TGCAGTGTTTACACAAACTATGGCTACACCTTC. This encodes CSVYTNYGYTF.

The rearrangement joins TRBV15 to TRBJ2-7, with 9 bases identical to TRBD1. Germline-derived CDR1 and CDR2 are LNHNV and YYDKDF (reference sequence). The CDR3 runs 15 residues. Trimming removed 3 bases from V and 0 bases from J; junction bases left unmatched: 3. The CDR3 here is CATSRGTGSSYEQYF. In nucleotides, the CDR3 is TGTGCCACCAGCAGGGGGACAGGGAGCTCCTACGAGCAGTACTTC.

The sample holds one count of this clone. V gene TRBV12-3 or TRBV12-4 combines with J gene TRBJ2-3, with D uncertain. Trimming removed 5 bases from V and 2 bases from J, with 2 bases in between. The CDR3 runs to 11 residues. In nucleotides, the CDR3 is TGTGCCAGCAGTCTCACAGATACGCAGTATTTT. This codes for CASSLTDTQYF.

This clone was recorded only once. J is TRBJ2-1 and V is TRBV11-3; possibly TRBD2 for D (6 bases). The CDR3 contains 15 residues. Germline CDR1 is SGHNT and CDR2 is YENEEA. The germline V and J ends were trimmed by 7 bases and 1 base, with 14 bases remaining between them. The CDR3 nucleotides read TGTGCCAGCACCTGGAGGGACCCTTCCTACAATGAGCAGTTCTTC. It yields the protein CASTWRDPSYNEQFF. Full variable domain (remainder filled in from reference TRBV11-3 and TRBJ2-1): EAGVVQSPRYKIIEKKQPVAFWCNPISGHNTLYWYLQNLGQGPELLIRYENEEAVDDSQLPKDRFSAERLKGVDSTLKIQPAELGDSAVYLCASTWRDPSYNEQFFGPGTRLTVL.

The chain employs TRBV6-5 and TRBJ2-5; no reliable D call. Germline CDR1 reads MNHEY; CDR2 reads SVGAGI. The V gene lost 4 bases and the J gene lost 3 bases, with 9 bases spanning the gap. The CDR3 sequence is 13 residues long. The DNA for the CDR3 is TGTGCCAGCAGTTTCCGACTGGAAGAGACCCAGTACTTC. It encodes CASSFRLEETQYF.

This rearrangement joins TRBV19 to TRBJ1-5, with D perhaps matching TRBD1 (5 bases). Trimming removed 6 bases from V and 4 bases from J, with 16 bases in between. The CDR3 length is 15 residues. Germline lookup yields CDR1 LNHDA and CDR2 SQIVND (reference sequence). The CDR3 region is CASSRNRQPNQPQHF. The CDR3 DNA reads TGTGCCAGTAGCCGAAACCGACAGCCAAATCAGCCCCAGCATTTT.

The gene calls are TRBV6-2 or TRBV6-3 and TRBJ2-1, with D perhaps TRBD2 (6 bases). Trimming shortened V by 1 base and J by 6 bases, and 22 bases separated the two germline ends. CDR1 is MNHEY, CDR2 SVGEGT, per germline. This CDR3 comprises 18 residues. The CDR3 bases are TGTGCCAGCAGTTACTTCCCCGGAGGGGCCGACTATTTCAATGAGCAGTTCTTC. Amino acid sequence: CASSYFPGGADYFNEQFF.

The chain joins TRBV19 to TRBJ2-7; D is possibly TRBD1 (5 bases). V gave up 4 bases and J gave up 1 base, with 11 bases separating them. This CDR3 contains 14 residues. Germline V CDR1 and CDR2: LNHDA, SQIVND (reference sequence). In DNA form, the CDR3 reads TGTGCCAGTAGTAACCAGGGAAGGTCCTACGAGCAGTACTTC. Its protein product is CASSNQGRSYEQYF.

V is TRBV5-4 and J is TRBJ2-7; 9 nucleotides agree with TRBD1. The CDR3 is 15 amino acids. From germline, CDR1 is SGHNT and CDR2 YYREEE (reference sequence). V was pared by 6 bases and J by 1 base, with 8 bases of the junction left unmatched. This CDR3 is CASTSRQGGSYEQYF. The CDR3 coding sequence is TGTGCCAGCACCTCGCGACAGGGGGGGTCCTACGAGCAGTACTTC. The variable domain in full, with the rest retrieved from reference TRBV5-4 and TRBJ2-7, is ETGVTQSPTHLIKTRGQQVTLRCSSQSGHNTVSWYQQALGQGPQFIFQYYREEENGRGNFPPRFSGLQFPNYSSELNVNALELDDSALYLCASTSRQGGSYEQYFGPGTRLTVT.

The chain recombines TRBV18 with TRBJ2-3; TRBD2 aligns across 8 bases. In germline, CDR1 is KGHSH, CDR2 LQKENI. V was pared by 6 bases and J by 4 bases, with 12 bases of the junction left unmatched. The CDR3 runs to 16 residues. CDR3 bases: TGTGCCAGCTCCCCCCGGGGGGCTAGCGGGTCAGATACGCAGTATTTT. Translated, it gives CASSPRGASGSDTQYF.